The source of this TCR beta chain is a study of blood T cells in healthy people across ages. The V end was cut by 11 bases, the J end by 8 bases, with 21 bases between. This CDR3 is 13 amino acids long. Germline V lookup: CDR1 MDHEN, CDR2 SYDVKM. Together with a sample-barcoded 5' primer, a J-beta primer mix was included in a second PCR lasting 7 to 11 cycles. TCRdb re-called the 5' RACE reads through MiXCR, storing one row per CDR3 protein. In the table there are around 1.1 million distinct CDR3 sequences, under 40% of which are singletons. This clonotype was obtained from a man between 18 and 35 years old in good health. The V and J genes are TRBV28 and TRBJ1-2; D gene uncertain. The sample consisted of blood. CDR3 amino acids: CAAFETAARGYTF. In DNA form, the CDR3 reads TGTGCCGCCTTTGAAACCGCGGCGAGAGGCTACACCTTC.